This T cell receptor (beta chain) was observed in a study of blood T cell repertoires in COVID-19. Study-level information: Sites in the United States, Italy and Spain provided acute and convalescent COVID-19 samples. PBMCs, B-cell-depleted T cells, or T cells provided the cDNA or gDNA that made up the material.

Original analysis: Reference gene primer amplification in the assay estimated nucleated cell counts. TCRdb's copy holds only in-frame clones and misses some; the assay was immunoSEQ multiplex PCR. That table supplies the V and J calls and clone size; D and trimming were determined from the DNA. The sample includes some 190,000 clones, about nine tenths of them seen just once. Trimming cost V 5 bases and J 13 bases, with 9 bases left between them. The CDR3 totals 11 residues. The germline V gene has CDR1 MDHEN and CDR2 SYDVKM. The sample holds a few counts of this clone. The chain combines TRBV28 with TRBJ1-6; D may be TRBD1 (5 bases). This TCR was recovered from a man younger than 45 with acute or convalescent COVID-19. Sample: peripheral blood. The DNA of the CDR3 is TGTGCCAGCAGTCTCAAGGGGCCCCTCCACTTT. Protein: CASSLKGPLHF.